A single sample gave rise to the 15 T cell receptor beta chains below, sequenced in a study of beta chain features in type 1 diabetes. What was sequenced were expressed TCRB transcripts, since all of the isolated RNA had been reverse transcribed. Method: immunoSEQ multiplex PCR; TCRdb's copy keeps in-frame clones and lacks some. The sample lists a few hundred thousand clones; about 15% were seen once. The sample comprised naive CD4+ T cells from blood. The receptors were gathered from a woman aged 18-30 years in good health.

The CDR3 spells CSVGTGYISYEQYF. The CDR3 DNA is TGCAGCGTTGGGACAGGATATATCTCCTACGAGCAGTACTTC. The chain employs TRBV29-1 and TRBJ2-7, with 7 bases matching TRBD1. Germline assignment: CDR1 SQVTM and CDR2 ANQGSEA. Unmatched junction bases numbered 6, after V lost 4 bases and J lost 0 bases. This CDR3 comprises 14 residues.

The CDR3 loop is CASSLNRASYGYTF. Written as DNA, the CDR3 is TGTGCCAGCAGCCTCAACAGGGCCAGCTATGGCTACACCTTC. V is TRBV28 and J is TRBJ1-2; D might be TRBD1 (6 bases). V lost 6 bases to trimming and J lost 4 bases, with 15 bases between them. The CDR3 has 14 amino acids. The germline CDR1 and CDR2 sequences are MDHEN and SYDVKM.

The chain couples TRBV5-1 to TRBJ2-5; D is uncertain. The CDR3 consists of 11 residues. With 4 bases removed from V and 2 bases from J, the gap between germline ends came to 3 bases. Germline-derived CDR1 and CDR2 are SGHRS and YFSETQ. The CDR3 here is CASSVQETQYF. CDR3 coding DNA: TGCGCCAGCAGCGTACAAGAGACCCAGTACTTC.

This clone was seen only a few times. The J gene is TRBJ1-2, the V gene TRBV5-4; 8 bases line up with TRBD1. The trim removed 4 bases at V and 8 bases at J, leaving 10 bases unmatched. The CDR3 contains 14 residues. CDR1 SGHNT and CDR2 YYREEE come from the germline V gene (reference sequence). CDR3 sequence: CASSHFQGARGYTF. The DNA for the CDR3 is TGTGCCAGCAGCCACTTCCAGGGGGCGAGAGGCTACACCTTC.

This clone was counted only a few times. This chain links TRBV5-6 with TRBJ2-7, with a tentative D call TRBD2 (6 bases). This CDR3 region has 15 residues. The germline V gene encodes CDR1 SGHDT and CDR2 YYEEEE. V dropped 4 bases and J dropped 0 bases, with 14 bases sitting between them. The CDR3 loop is CASSRPGLHSYEQYF. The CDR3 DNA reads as TGTGCCAGCAGCCGACCGGGACTGCACTCCTACGAGCAGTACTTC.

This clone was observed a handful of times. CDR3 in DNA: TGTGCCAGCAGCTCCCCAAGCGGGAGCTCCTACAATGAGCAGTTCTTC. Its translation: CASSSPSGSSYNEQFF. The rearrangement uses TRBV5-4 and TRBJ2-1; 8 bases fit TRBD2. The V segment lost 3 bases and the J segment 0 bases; nucleotides outside the gene matches: 5. Germline CDR1 and CDR2: SGHNT and YYREEE (reference sequence). The CDR3 spans 16 residues.

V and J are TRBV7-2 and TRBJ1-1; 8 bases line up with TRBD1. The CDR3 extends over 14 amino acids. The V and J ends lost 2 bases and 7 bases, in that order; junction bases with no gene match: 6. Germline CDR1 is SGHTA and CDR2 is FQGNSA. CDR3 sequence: CASSLSGQGGEAFF. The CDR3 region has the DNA TGTGCCAGCAGCTTATCCGGACAGGGCGGTGAAGCTTTCTTT.

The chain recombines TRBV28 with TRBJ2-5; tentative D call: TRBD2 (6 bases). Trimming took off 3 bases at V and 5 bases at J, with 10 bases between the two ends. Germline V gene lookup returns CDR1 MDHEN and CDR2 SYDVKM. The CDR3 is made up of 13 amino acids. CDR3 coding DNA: TGTGCCAGCAGTTTCGGCAGCGGGGAGACCCAGTACTTC. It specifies CASSFGSGETQYF.

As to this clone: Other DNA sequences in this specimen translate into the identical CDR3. The CDR3 region is CAWSGSYEQYF. The CDR3 DNA reads as TGTGCCTGGAGCGGGAGCTACGAGCAGTACTTC. The chain is built from TRBV30 and TRBJ2-7; tentatively, D is TRBD2 (6 bases). V lost 3 bases to trimming and J lost 3 bases, with 6 bases between them. Germline V gives CDR1 GTSNPN, CDR2 SVGIG (reference sequence). There are 11 residues in the CDR3.

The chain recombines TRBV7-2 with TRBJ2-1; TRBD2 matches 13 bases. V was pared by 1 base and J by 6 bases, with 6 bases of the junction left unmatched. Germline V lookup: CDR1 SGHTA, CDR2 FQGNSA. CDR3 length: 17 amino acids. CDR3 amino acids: CASSLDGLAGVGNEQFF. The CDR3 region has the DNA TGTGCCAGCAGCTTAGACGGACTAGCGGGAGTGGGCAATGAGCAGTTCTTC.

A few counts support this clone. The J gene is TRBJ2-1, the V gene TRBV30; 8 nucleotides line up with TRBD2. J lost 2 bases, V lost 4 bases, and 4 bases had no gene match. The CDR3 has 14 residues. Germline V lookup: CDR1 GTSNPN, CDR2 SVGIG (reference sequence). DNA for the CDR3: TGTGCCTGGAAAAGCGGGAGAACCTACAATGAGCAGTTCTTC. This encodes CAWKSGRTYNEQFF.

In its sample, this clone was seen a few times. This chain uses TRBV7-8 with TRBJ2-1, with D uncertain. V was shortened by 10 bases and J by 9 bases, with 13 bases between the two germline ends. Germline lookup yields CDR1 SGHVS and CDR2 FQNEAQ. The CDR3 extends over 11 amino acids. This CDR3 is CATLRSAEQFF. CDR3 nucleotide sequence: TGTGCCACCCTTCGGAGCGCTGAGCAGTTCTTC.

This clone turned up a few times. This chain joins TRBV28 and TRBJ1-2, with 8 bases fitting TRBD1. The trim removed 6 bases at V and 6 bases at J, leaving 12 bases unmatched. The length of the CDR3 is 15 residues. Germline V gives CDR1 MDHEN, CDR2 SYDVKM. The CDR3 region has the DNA TGTGCCAGCAGACCAACCTGGGGGACAGGCCATGGCTACACCTTC. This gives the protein CASRPTWGTGHGYTF.

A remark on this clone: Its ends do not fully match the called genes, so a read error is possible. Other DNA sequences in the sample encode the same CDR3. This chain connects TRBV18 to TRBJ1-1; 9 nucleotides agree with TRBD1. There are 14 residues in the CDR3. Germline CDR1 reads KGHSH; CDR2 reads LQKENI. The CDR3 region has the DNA TGTGCCAGCTCCCCACAGGGGGCCAACACTGAAGCTTTCTTT. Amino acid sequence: CASSPQGANTEAFF.

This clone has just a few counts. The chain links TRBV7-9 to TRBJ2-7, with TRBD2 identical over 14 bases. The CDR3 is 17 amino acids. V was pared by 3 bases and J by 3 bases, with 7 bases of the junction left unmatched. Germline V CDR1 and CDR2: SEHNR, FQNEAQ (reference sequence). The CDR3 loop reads CASSLSGTSGSIYEQYF. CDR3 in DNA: TGTGCCAGCAGCTTGTCCGGGACTAGCGGGAGTATCTACGAGCAGTACTTC.